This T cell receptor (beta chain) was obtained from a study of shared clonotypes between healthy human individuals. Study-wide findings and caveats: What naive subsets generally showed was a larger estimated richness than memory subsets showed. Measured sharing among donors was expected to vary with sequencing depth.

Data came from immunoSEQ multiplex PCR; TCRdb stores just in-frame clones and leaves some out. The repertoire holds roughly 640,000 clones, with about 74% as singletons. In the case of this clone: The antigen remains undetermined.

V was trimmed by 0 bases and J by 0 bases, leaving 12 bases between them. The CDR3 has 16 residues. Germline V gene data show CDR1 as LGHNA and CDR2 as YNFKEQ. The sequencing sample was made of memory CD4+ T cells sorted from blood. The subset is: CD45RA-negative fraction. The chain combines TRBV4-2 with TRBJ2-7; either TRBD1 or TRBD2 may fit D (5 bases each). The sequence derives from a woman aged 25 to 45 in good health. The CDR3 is CASSQDLGVFSYEQYF. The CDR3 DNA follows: TGTGCCAGCAGCCAAGATTTGGGGGTATTCTCCTACGAGCAGTACTTC.